The source of this T cell receptor (beta chain) is a study of post-analysis software for immune sequencing data. Study-wide findings and caveats: In patients, roughly five TRBV segments were more frequent than in controls, with TRBV5-6, TRBV5-1 and TRBV20-1 among them. Among multiple sclerosis patients, normalized Chao1 diversity was significantly below that of controls.

The CDR3 consists of 14 residues. Germline V gives CDR1 SGHDT, CDR2 YYEEEE. V dropped 7 bases and J dropped 12; count of bases not matched to a gene: 10. This clonotype has a handful of counts. Its cognate antigen is unknown. The library was made from cDNA and included unique molecular identifiers. TCRdb ran MiXCR on the PCR reads and lists one entry per CDR3 protein. The sample consists of 650,000 to 850,000 distinct CDR3 sequences, 46% of them appearing once. The receptor was derived from a girl aged 5 to 17 with multiple sclerosis. The chain carries TRBV5-6 and TRBJ2-1; 13 bases fit TRBD2. Material for sequencing was blood. DNA for the CDR3: TGTGCCAGCCGGACTAGCGGGAGTGAATTAGGGCAGTTCTTC. This encodes CASRTSGSELGQFF.